This is a list of T cell receptor beta chains from one sample in a study of blood T cell repertoires in COVID-19. Libraries were prepared by immunoSEQ multiplex PCR; TCRdb keeps only in-frame clonotypes and omits some of them. The table has tens of thousands of clones, about four fifths seen once. What was sequenced was peripheral blood. These receptors were obtained from a human donor in a cohort sampled during active COVID-19. CDR3s include the opening cysteine and the closing phenylalanine or tryptophan. The D gene is left open where the match is weak. A row's size may be missing; if present it is once, few, many or a size class.

j_gene: TRBJ2-7; d_gene: NA; v_gene: TRBV19; abundance: NA; CDR3aa: CASSINRAAEQYF; CDR3nt: TGTGCCAGTAGTATTAACAGGGCTGCCGAGCAGTACTTC
j_gene: TRBJ1-3; d_gene: NA; v_gene: TRBV19; abundance: NA; CDR3aa: CASSIDPWRSSGNTIYF; CDR3nt: TGTGCCAGTAGTATAGATCCCTGGAGAAGCTCTGGAAACACCATATATTTT
j_gene: TRBJ2-4; d_gene: NA; v_gene: TRBV3-1/TRBV3-2; abundance: NA; CDR3aa: CASSQENRAKNIQYF; CDR3nt: TGTGCCAGCAGTCAAGAAAACAGGGCCAAAAACATTCAGTACTTC
j_gene: TRBJ2-7; d_gene: TRBD2; v_gene: TRBV4-2; abundance: NA; CDR3aa: CASSPGGTSGPPGEQYF; CDR3nt: TGTGCCAGCAGCCCAGGCGGGACTAGCGGGCCACCGGGGGAGCAGTACTTC
j_gene: TRBJ2-1; d_gene: NA; v_gene: TRBV5-1; abundance: once; CDR3aa: CASSLDSTYRENPYNEQFF; CDR3nt: TGCGCCAGCAGCTTGGACTCTACTTATCGGGAGAACCCCTACAATGAGCAGTTCTTC
j_gene: TRBJ2-1; d_gene: NA; v_gene: TRBV18; abundance: once; CDR3aa: CASSPPVTNEQFF; CDR3nt: TGTGCCAGCTCACCACCTGTTACTAATGAGCAGTTCTTC
j_gene: TRBJ2-3; d_gene: NA; v_gene: TRBV2; abundance: NA; CDR3aa: CASNPGLSTDTQYF; CDR3nt: TGTGCCAGCAATCCGGGACTTAGCACAGATACGCAGTATTTT
j_gene: TRBJ2-5; d_gene: TRBD2; v_gene: TRBV7-9; abundance: once; CDR3aa: CASSSRTSGETQYF; CDR3nt: TGTGCCAGCAGCTCCCGGACTAGCGGGGAGACCCAGTACTTC
j_gene: TRBJ2-7; d_gene: NA; v_gene: TRBV6-5; abundance: NA; CDR3aa: CASSYDQGIQQYF; CDR3nt: TGTGCCAGCAGTTACGATCAGGGGATACAGCAGTACTTC
j_gene: TRBJ2-7; d_gene: TRBD1; v_gene: TRBV4-1; abundance: NA; CDR3aa: CASSQDLRTGASVSSYEQYF; CDR3nt: TGCGCCAGCAGCCAAGATCTGAGGACAGGGGCTAGCGTGAGCTCCTACGAGCAGTACTTC
j_gene: TRBJ1-6; d_gene: NA; v_gene: TRBV12-3/TRBV12-4; abundance: few; CDR3aa: CASRGQYNSPLHF; CDR3nt: TGTGCCAGCAGAGGACAGTATAATTCACCCCTCCACTTT
j_gene: TRBJ1-4; d_gene: TRBD1; v_gene: TRBV5-1; abundance: NA; CDR3aa: CASSSTGTGGEKLFF; CDR3nt: TGCGCCAGCAGCTCAACCGGGACAGGGGGTGAAAAACTGTTTTTT
j_gene: TRBJ2-5; d_gene: NA; v_gene: TRBV18; abundance: NA; CDR3aa: CASSSLQETQYF; CDR3nt: TGTGCCAGCTCGTCTCTTCAAGAGACCCAGTACTTC
j_gene: TRBJ2-7; d_gene: TRBD2; v_gene: TRBV19; abundance: NA; CDR3aa: CASSTRLAGRYEQYF; CDR3nt: TGTGCCAGTAGTACGAGACTAGCGGGGAGATACGAGCAGTACTTC